The rows below give T cell receptor beta chains drawn from one sample of a study of blood T cells in healthy people across ages. TCRdb redid the calling of the 5' RACE reads with MiXCR, one entry per CDR3 protein. The sample yields roughly 1.6 million distinct CDR3 sequences, 30% to 40% seen once. Specimen: blood. Receptor source: a woman between 25 and 40 years old in good health. The CDR3 runs from the conserved cysteine through the conserved F or W. A D gene is named only where the DNA matches it firmly.

V	D	J	CDR3
TRBV4-2	TRBD2	TRBJ2-5	CASSQVTSGGAAETQYF
TRBV2	-	TRBJ2-7	CASSERRTPGEQYF
TRBV10-3	-	TRBJ2-7	CVIRDPSHYEQYF
TRBV4-2	TRBD2	TRBJ2-5	CASSQVGGGLQSETQYF
TRBV6-4	TRBD1	TRBJ2-1	CASGLTNRGVDEQFF
TRBV27	TRBD2	-	CASVAGGSYNEQYF
TRBV28	-	TRBJ2-6	CASSPLEAGANVLTF
TRBV6-1	-	TRBJ1-2	CASGISRGYTF
TRBV4-1	-	TRBJ1-4	CASSHGDGASEKLFF
TRBV7-9	TRBD2	TRBJ2-7	CASSESGDSYEQYF
TRBV3-1	-	TRBJ2-5	CASSQMGAGDQETQYF
TRBV6-2/TRBV6-3	TRBD2	TRBJ2-1	CASSYGGGWSGEQFF
TRBV5-1	TRBD2	TRBJ2-3	CASSPGSSGYTAVSQYF
TRBV6-1	TRBD1	TRBJ2-7	CASRTTGTGYEQYF
TRBV7-2	TRBD1	TRBJ1-2	CASSLDGTGRVRGYTF
TRBV29-1	-	TRBJ2-2	CSVERRAGELFF
TRBV29-1	TRBD1	TRBJ1-1	CSVAAQGASEAFF
TRBV7-9	TRBD2	TRBJ2-3	CASRPGLAEVSADTQYF
TRBV11-2	TRBD1	TRBJ2-7	CASSLGDRLYEQYF
TRBV4-1	-	TRBJ1-4	CASSQEGSGGSLFF
TRBV6-2/TRBV6-3	TRBD2	TRBJ2-7	CASSFQRGLREQYF
TRBV2	TRBD2	TRBJ2-1	CASSEERENEQFF
TRBV12-3/TRBV12-4	-	TRBJ2-2	CASSFGVMSGELFF
TRBV27	-	TRBJ1-1	CASRSPLSEAFF
TRBV3-1	-	TRBJ2-3	CASTIRGGSTDTQYF
TRBV7-6	-	TRBJ2-5	CASSPRIDIETQYF
TRBV27	-	TRBJ2-1	CASSSGPAYNEQFF
TRBV27	-	TRBJ1-6	CASKIGQGYNSPLHF
TRBV5-1	TRBD2	TRBJ2-3	CASSLANAGLLTDTQYF
TRBV5-1	-	TRBJ2-5	CASSSPDLQETQYF
TRBV20-1	-	TRBJ1-6	CSAMYSLNSPLHF
TRBV27	TRBD2	TRBJ2-7	CASSVLAGGEQYF
TRBV7-2	TRBD1	TRBJ1-2	CASSYTGGVGYGYTF
TRBV5-8	-	TRBJ1-5	CASSLRQVNRPQHF
TRBV4-2	TRBD2	TRBJ2-1	CASSQEGGGYNEQFF
TRBV9	-	TRBJ2-2	CASSQQAGELFF
TRBV20-1	TRBD1	TRBJ2-7	CSARDGATGTEQYF
TRBV21-1	-	TRBJ2-5	CASSKGRAGIETQYF
TRBV9	-	TRBJ1-1	CASSPPGIRTEAFF
TRBV20-1	TRBD2	TRBJ2-1	CSARTSGRQYNEQFF
TRBV7-2	-	TRBJ2-1	CASRAQRGLNVQFF
TRBV12-3/TRBV12-4	-	TRBJ2-7	CASSFGTTYEQYF
TRBV20-1	TRBD1	TRBJ1-6	CSAPRTGLTSPLHF